This is a list of T cell receptor beta chains from one sample in a study of cytomegalovirus exposure and HLA in healthy donors. TCRdb's table, derived via immunoSEQ multiplex PCR, lists solely in-frame clones and lacks some. The profile shows 150,000 or so clones, less than 80% of them singletons. Sequencing input: PBMCs. The receptors stem from a female donor in good health and CMV-seronegative. Both conserved end residues are part of each CDR3. The D gene is left open where the match is weak. Size is stated for part of the rows, as once, few or many counts, or as a class when the clone is expanded.

D gene,J gene,clone size,V gene,CDR3 protein,CDR3 DNA
TRBD1,TRBJ1-2,.,TRBV28,CAASGTGGPLGYGYTF,TGTGCCGCCTCCGGGACAGGGGGGCCCCTAGGATATGGCTACACCTTC
.,TRBJ1-1,.,TRBV11-2,CASSFEGIGAEAFF,TGTGCCAGCAGCTTCGAAGGGATAGGGGCTGAAGCTTTCTTT
.,TRBJ2-5,.,TRBV11-2,CTSSFLGGYKTQYF,TGTACCAGCAGCTTTCTGGGGGGTTACAAGACCCAGTACTTC
TRBD2,TRBJ2-3,.,TRBV14,CASSHNSGLGTDTQYF,TGTGCCAGCAGCCATAATTCGGGACTAGGGACAGATACGCAGTATTTT
TRBD1,TRBJ2-5,few,TRBV7-6,CASSQDRGGETQYF,TGTGCCAGCAGCCAGGACAGGGGCGGGGAGACCCAGTACTTC
TRBD1,TRBJ1-2,.,TRBV4-1,CASSQETGQGANGYTF,TGCGCCAGCAGCCAAGAAACGGGACAGGGGGCCAACGGCTACACCTTC
.,TRBJ2-7,.,TRBV4-2,CASSQDRGSYEQYF,TGTGCCAGCAGCCAAGATCGGGGCTCCTACGAGCAGTACTTC
.,TRBJ2-3,.,TRBV4-1,CASRAPTRGDTQYF,TGCGCCAGCAGGGCACCGACTAGGGGCGATACGCAGTATTTT
TRBD2,TRBJ2-3,.,TRBV12-5,CASGPLAGTDTQYF,TGTGCTAGTGGTCCCTTAGCGGGGACAGATACGCAGTATTTT
TRBD1,TRBJ1-5,.,TRBV7-8,CASSSGTGNQPQHF,TGTGCCAGCAGCTCCGGGACAGGGAATCAGCCCCAGCATTTT
.,TRBJ1-6,.,TRBV30,CALTKDNSPLHF,TGTGCCTTGACTAAGGATAATTCACCCCTCCACTTT
TRBD1,TRBJ1-1,.,TRBV29-1,CSVERDSLEAFF,TGCAGCGTTGAGAGGGACAGTCTTGAAGCTTTCTTT
.,TRBJ2-3,.,TRBV7-2,CASSFDYTTDTQYF,TGTGCCAGCAGCTTCGACTACACCACAGATACGCAGTATTTT
.,TRBJ2-2,.,TRBV7-9,CASSLGLSSSAGELFF,TGTGCCAGCAGCTTAGGTTTATCGTCCTCCGCCGGGGAGCTGTTTTTT
.,TRBJ2-7,.,TRBV10-3,CAISESGARYEQYF,TGTGCCATCAGTGAGTCAGGGGCTAGATACGAGCAGTACTTC
.,TRBJ1-4,.,TRBV9,CASSLHGEPNEKLFF,TGTGCCAGCAGCCTCCACGGGGAACCTAATGAAAAACTGTTTTTT
TRBD1,TRBJ1-6,.,TRBV4-2,CASSPQDRSYNSPLHF,TGTGCCAGCAGCCCCCAGGACAGGTCCTATAATTCACCCCTCCACTTT
.,TRBJ2-7,.,TRBV19,CASSLSYRVHEQYF,TGTGCCAGTAGTCTCTCATACAGGGTCCACGAGCAGTACTTC
TRBD2,TRBJ2-3,few,TRBV13,CASSFGRADTQYF,TGTGCCAGCAGCTTCGGGAGGGCGGATACGCAGTATTTT
TRBD2,TRBJ2-7,few,TRBV9,CASSGGGIYYEQYF,TGTGCCAGCAGCGGCGGGGGTATCTACTACGAGCAGTACTTC
TRBD2,TRBJ2-3,.,TRBV5-4,CASSPGGVVTQYF,TGTGCCAGCAGCCCGGGGGGTGTGGTTACGCAGTATTTT
TRBD1,TRBJ1-2,.,TRBV25-1,CASSDSGGLGVYGYTF,TGTGCCAGCAGTGACTCAGGGGGGCTGGGGGTGTATGGCTACACCTTC
.,TRBJ1-6,.,TRBV7-2,CASSPQTGYNSPLHF,TGTGCCAGCAGCCCTCAGACTGGATATAATTCACCCCTCCACTTT
TRBD2,TRBJ2-7,.,TRBV13,CASSLKTSESYEQYF,TGTGCCAGCAGCTTGAAAACTAGCGAATCCTACGAGCAGTACTTC
TRBD2,TRBJ2-7,.,TRBV25-1,CASRLAGSYEQYF,TGTGCCAGCCGACTAGCGGGGTCCTACGAGCAGTACTTC
.,TRBJ1-5,.,TRBV11-2,CASSLGLNQPQHF,TGTGCCAGCAGCTTAGGGCTCAATCAGCCCCAGCATTTT
.,TRBJ2-6,.,TRBV2,CASSAGGRGLGANGLTF,TGTGCCAGCAGTGCGGGAGGCAGGGGGCTAGGGGCCAACGGCCTGACTTTC
.,TRBJ1-2,.,TRBV6-6,CAGSSPSGAANYGYTF,TGTGCCGGCAGTTCCCCCAGCGGGGCGGCTAACTATGGCTACACCTTC
TRBD1,TRBJ1-6,.,TRBV6-5,CASSYSTQGAGSPLHF,TGTGCCAGCAGTTACTCCACACAGGGGGCAGGCTCACCCCTCCACTTT
TRBD1,TRBJ2-5,.,TRBV7-6,CASSLVAGGQGSKTQYF,TGTGCCAGCAGCTTAGTTGCCGGGGGACAGGGAAGTAAGACCCAGTACTTC
.,TRBJ2-3,.,TRBV10-3,CAISEGARSTDTQYF,TGTGCCATCAGTGAGGGGGCCAGGAGCACAGATACGCAGTATTTT
.,TRBJ2-5,.,TRBV11-2,CASSLYRETQYF,TGTGCCAGCAGCTTATATAGAGAGACCCAGTACTTC
.,TRBJ1-2,.,TRBV30,CAWNLAHHYGYTF,TGTGCCTGGAATTTGGCCCACCACTATGGCTACACCTTC
.,TRBJ1-2,.,TRBV4-2,CASSPYGGPNYGYTF,TGTGCCAGCAGCCCCTACGGAGGTCCTAACTATGGCTACACCTTC
.,TRBJ2-2,.,TRBV7-8,CASSLAGGQVPAFTGELFF,TGTGCCAGCAGCTTAGCGGGTGGGCAGGTGCCCGCATTCACCGGGGAGCTGTTTTTT
.,TRBJ2-4,.,TRBV9,CASSVDPGNIQYF,TGTGCCAGCAGCGTAGATCCCGGGAACATTCAGTACTTC
.,TRBJ2-1,.,TRBV28,CASRRGGALDEQFF,TGTGCCAGCCGAAGGGGGGGGGCCCTAGATGAGCAGTTCTTC
TRBD1,TRBJ2-3,.,TRBV2,CASSEGTGKRDTQYF,TGTGCCAGCAGTGAAGGGACAGGGAAGCGAGATACGCAGTATTTT
TRBD2,TRBJ2-3,.,TRBV4-2,CASSFTGTSGRAEDTQYF,TGTGCCAGCAGCTTTACCGGGACTAGCGGGAGGGCCGAAGATACGCAGTATTTT
.,TRBJ1-1,.,TRBV29-1,CSVEEQALGPAFF,TGCAGCGTTGAAGAACAGGCCCTCGGCCCAGCTTTCTTT